These 30 T cell receptor beta chains were sequenced from one sample in a study of blood T cell repertoires in COVID-19. Measured with immunoSEQ multiplex PCR; TCRdb has only the in-frame clones, and not every one. Of 120,000 or so clones detected, over 70% appear once; the ten largest clones hold more than 5%. The material sequenced was peripheral blood. The receptors derive from a man of 80 years or more with active or convalescent COVID-19.

In its sample, this clone was seen once. The chain uses TRBV5-1 and TRBJ1-1; D uncertain. CDR1 is SGHRS, CDR2 YFSETQ, per germline. This CDR3 has 13 amino acids. V lost 1 base and J lost 3, with 7 bases in between. CDR3 nucleotide sequence: TGCGCCAGCAGCTTGAAGCAGGACACTGAAGCTTTCTTT. It specifies CASSLKQDTEAFF.

V gene TRBV19 combines with J gene TRBJ1-2; a weak D match, TRBD1 (5 bases). The germline CDR1 and CDR2 sequences are LNHDA and SQIVND (reference sequence). V was pared by 3 bases and J by 4 bases, with 15 bases between. The CDR3 contains 15 residues. The CDR3, as DNA: TGTGCCAGTAGTATTGGGGCGGGAGATACCTATGGCTACACCTTC. Translation gives CASSIGAGDTYGYTF.

The rearrangement uses TRBV7-9 and TRBJ2-1; TRBD2 matches at 12 bases. J was trimmed by 0 bases and V by 5 bases; bases with no gene match: 11. Germline assignment: CDR1 SEHNR and CDR2 FQNEAQ (reference sequence). This CDR3 is built from 19 residues. Here the CDR3 reads CASSPGLAGTPSSYNEQFF. Here the CDR3 DNA reads TGTGCCAGCAGCCCAGGACTAGCGGGGACACCCAGCTCCTACAATGAGCAGTTCTTC.

This clone appeared a few times. J is TRBJ2-7 and V is TRBV29-1, with TRBD2 matching 7 bases. Germline CDR1 is SQVTM and CDR2 is ANQGSEA. The CDR3 is 13 amino acids. The V gene end was trimmed by 3 bases and the J gene end by 7 bases; junction bases not matched to a gene: 9. The CDR3 sequence: CSVDPGGSGEQYF. In DNA form, the CDR3 reads TGCAGCGTTGACCCGGGGGGTTCGGGGGAGCAGTACTTC.

The V and J genes are TRBV6-2 or TRBV6-3 and TRBJ2-3; 8 bases are shared with TRBD1. Trimming removed 5 bases from V and 2 bases from J; junction bases left unmatched: 6. CDR1 and CDR2 from the germline V gene are MNHEY and SVGEGT. The CDR3 runs to 15 residues. The CDR3 bases are TGTGCCAGCAGTCCCAGGGGGCCGTACACAGATACGCAGTATTTT. Translated, it gives CASSPRGPYTDTQYF.

The gene calls are TRBV3-1 (or the pseudogene TRBV3-2) and TRBJ1-4; no clear D. The CDR3 extends over 14 amino acids. V lost 1 base and J lost 8, with 11 bases in between. The germline gives CDR1 LGHDT, CDR2 YNNKEL (reference sequence). The CDR3 DNA is TGTGCCAGCAGCCAAGCGGGAGAGAGGGAAAAACTGTTTTTT. Its protein is CASSQAGEREKLFF.

This clone was detected a few times. The rearrangement uses TRBV6-1 and TRBJ1-4, with D possibly matching TRBD1 (5 bases). This CDR3 has 15 residues. V lost 2 bases and J lost 5, with 12 bases in between. Germline loops: CDR1 MNHNS, CDR2 SASEGT. DNA for the CDR3: TGTGCCAGCAGTGAACTGGGGGGAGGGAATGAAAAACTGTTTTTT. The encoded protein is CASSELGGGNEKLFF.

The chain combines TRBV10-3 with TRBJ1-1; D perhaps matches TRBD1 (5 bases). CDR1 and CDR2 from the germline V gene are ENHRY and SYGVKD. The CDR3 extends over 15 amino acids. V was trimmed by 3 bases and J by 2 bases, leaving 13 bases between them. The CDR3 bases are TGTGCCATCAGTGAAATGTCGCAGGGAAACACTGAAGCTTTCTTT. Encoded protein: CAISEMSQGNTEAFF.

V and J are TRBV7-9 and TRBJ2-2, with 7 bases matching TRBD2. CDR3 length: 17 residues. Germline trimming cut 4 bases from V and 3 bases from J; bases unmatched to any gene: 11. Germline V CDR1 and CDR2: SEHNR, FQNEAQ (reference sequence). CDR3 bases: TGTGCCAGCAGCTCCAACGGCGGGGGAGAGTACACCGGGGAGCTGTTTTTT. Protein product: CASSSNGGGEYTGELFF.

The table lists this clone with a few counts. This chain joins TRBV7-3 and TRBJ2-7; 7 bases map to TRBD2. There are 15 residues in the CDR3. The germline V gene encodes CDR1 SGHTA and CDR2 FQGTGA. Trimming cost V 1 base and J 7 bases; bases outside gene matches: 10. CDR3 sequence (DNA): TGTGCCAGCAGCTTAATACCTAGCGGTCCTAATGAGCAGTACTTC. This gives the protein CASSLIPSGPNEQYF. The full variable domain, in which reference TRBV7-3 and TRBJ2-7 provide the parts outside the CDR3, is GAGVSQTPSNKVTEKGKYVELRCDPISGHTALYWYRQSLGQGPEFLIYFQGTGAADDSGLPNDRFFAVRPEGSVSTLKIQRTERGDSAVYLCASSLIPSGPNEQYFGPGTRLTVT.

The chain employs TRBV11-1 and TRBJ1-1; a weak D match, TRBD1 (6 bases). V lost 4 bases and J 5 bases, leaving 11 bases between the germline ends. CDR1 and CDR2 (germline): SGHAT, FQDESV (reference sequence). CDR3 length: 13 amino acids. The CDR3: CASSSTGLTEAFF. In nucleotides, the CDR3 is TGTGCCAGCAGCTCCACAGGGCTAACTGAAGCTTTCTTT.

The chain links TRBV15 to TRBJ2-5; 14 bases align to TRBD2. Germline-derived CDR1 and CDR2 are LNHNV and YYDKDF (reference sequence). This CDR3 contains 16 residues. V lost 2 bases to trimming and J lost 10 bases; unmatched junction nucleotides: 9. The CDR3 DNA is TGTGCCACCAGCAGACCAACGGGACTAGCGGGGGCCCGCCAGTACTTC. It specifies CATSRPTGLAGARQYF.

Details on this clone: Germline is not matched at one junction end, which may reflect a read error. The CDR3 is CASSLGQGETFF. The CDR3 coding sequence is TGTGCCAGCAGCTTAGGACAGGGTGAAACTTTCTTT. This chain uses TRBV7-9 with TRBJ1-1, with 7 bases matching TRBD1. Germline V gene data show CDR1 as SEHNR and CDR2 as FQNEAQ (reference sequence). CDR3 length: 12 amino acids.

The chain joins TRBV5-4 to TRBJ2-2; 9 bases agree with TRBD1. This CDR3 is built from 16 residues. V lost 4 bases and J lost 4; bases outside the gene matches: 8. Germline loops: CDR1 SGHNT, CDR2 YYREEE (reference sequence). CDR3: CASSPRDREGTGELFF. The CDR3, as DNA: TGTGCCAGCAGCCCCCGGGACAGGGAGGGCACCGGGGAGCTGTTTTTT.

This sequence joins TRBV2 and TRBJ2-7, with 9 bases identical to TRBD2. The CDR3 is 17 residues long. V was pared by 6 bases and J by 5 bases, with 17 bases of the junction left unmatched. In germline, CDR1 is SNHLY, CDR2 FYNNEI. The CDR3 reads CASRGRVSGGPRDEQYF. The CDR3 bases are TGTGCCAGCAGGGGGAGAGTTAGCGGGGGCCCGCGCGACGAGCAGTACTTC.

This chain links TRBV4-3 with TRBJ2-5; 14 bases align to TRBD2. The CDR3 loop spans 16 amino acids. The germline V gene encodes CDR1 LGHNA and CDR2 YSLEER. J gave up 2 bases and V 4 bases, and 3 bases lay outside the gene matches. The chain's CDR3 is CASSLRLAGGQETQYF. Here the CDR3 DNA reads TGCGCCAGCAGCCTTCGACTAGCGGGGGGGCAAGAGACCCAGTACTTC.

This sequence joins TRBV5-1 and TRBJ2-1, with TRBD1 matching 7 bases. Germline CDR1 and CDR2: SGHRS and YFSETQ. The CDR3 spans 16 residues. Germline trimming cut 4 bases from V and 2 bases from J; bases unmatched to any gene: 9. Here the CDR3 DNA reads TGCGCCAGCAGCCGCGTAGGGGGCCAGGCCTACAATGAGCAGTTCTTC. Residues: CASSRVGGQAYNEQFF.

The chain employs TRBV10-1 and TRBJ1-5, with 7 bases fitting TRBD1. J gave up 6 bases and V 5 bases, and 4 bases lay outside the gene matches. CDR1 WNHNN and CDR2 SYGVQD come from the germline V gene (reference sequence). This CDR3 is built from 13 residues. The CDR3, as DNA: TGCGCCAGCAGTAGACAGGGACCTCAGCCCCAGCATTTT. This codes for CASSRQGPQPQHF.

The chain uses TRBV18 and TRBJ1-2; possibly TRBD1 for D (5 bases). The CDR3 has 14 amino acids. Germline CDR1 reads KGHSH; CDR2 reads LQKENI. The V and J ends lost 6 bases and 3 bases respectively, with 14 bases between them. CDR3 nucleotide sequence: TGTGCCAGCTCCCCCACGCCGGGGGACTATGGCTACACCTTC. It translates to CASSPTPGDYGYTF. The full variable domain, in which reference TRBV18 and TRBJ1-2 provide the parts outside the CDR3, is NAGVMQNPRHLVRRRGQEARLRCSPMKGHSHVYWYRQLPEEGLKFMVYLQKENIIDESGMPKERFSAEFPKEGPSILRIQQVVRGDSAAYFCASSPTPGDYGYTFGSGTRLTVV.

The chain employs TRBV7-3 and TRBJ1-4; D unresolved. The CDR3 sequence is 13 residues long. Per germline, CDR1 SGHTA and CDR2 FQGTGA. V dropped 5 bases and J dropped 8 bases, with 12 bases sitting between them. The CDR3 nucleotides are TGTGCCAGCAGCATAAATCCGGGGGAAAAACTGTTTTTT. This sequence encodes CASSINPGEKLFF.

This clone has just a few counts. The rearrangement links TRBV7-2 to TRBJ1-2, with D perhaps TRBD1 (6 bases). The germline gives CDR1 SGHTA, CDR2 FQGNSA. The CDR3 consists of 13 residues. V lost 5 bases and J lost 2, with 9 bases in between. The DNA for the CDR3 is TGTGCCAGCAGCCGTCAGGGGAACTATGGCTACACCTTC. Translated, it gives CASSRQGNYGYTF.

V usage is TRBV27 and J usage is TRBJ1-2; no clear D. Deletions cut 4 bases from V and 0 bases from J, with 6 bases between. The CDR3 runs 13 residues. Germline-derived CDR1 and CDR2 are MNHEY and SMNVEV (reference sequence). CDR3 protein: CASSYRANYGYTF. For the CDR3, the DNA is TGTGCCAGCAGTTACCGAGCTAACTATGGCTACACCTTC.

This chain connects TRBV4-2 to TRBJ1-1, with TRBD1 identical over 7 bases. The CDR3 covers 17 residues. V gave up 0 bases and J gave up 1 base; unmatched junction bases: 8. Germline CDR1 is LGHNA and CDR2 is YNFKEQ. CDR3 sequence (DNA): TGTGCCAGCAGCCAAGATATTAGGACAGGAGAGAACACTGAAGCTTTCTTT. It codes for CASSQDIRTGENTEAFF.

The chain is built from TRBV6-2 or TRBV6-3 and TRBJ2-2, with D tentatively TRBD2 (5 bases). This CDR3 is built from 18 residues. Between the trimmed V and J ends, which lost 4 bases and 3 bases, there was a span of 21 bases. Germline CDR1 and CDR2: MNHEY and SVGEGT. The CDR3 spells CASSWTTFSTGDTGELFF. The CDR3 DNA is TGTGCCAGCAGTTGGACGACATTTAGCACCGGGGACACCGGGGAGCTGTTTTTT.

This clone was counted between two and nine times. The V call is TRBV7-9, the J call TRBJ1-4; 9 nucleotides align to TRBD1. From germline, CDR1 is SEHNR and CDR2 FQNEAQ (reference sequence). Trimming took 4 bases from V and 8 from J; bases not matched to a gene: 8. The CDR3 runs 15 residues. The CDR3 spells CASSSLQGAEEKLFF. CDR3 nucleotide sequence: TGTGCCAGCAGCTCGTTACAGGGGGCCGAGGAAAAACTGTTTTTT.

The chain has TRBV10-3 and TRBJ1-2; D perhaps matches TRBD1 (6 bases). Deletions cut 6 bases from V and 6 bases from J, with 26 bases between. The CDR3 extends over 17 amino acids. Germline V gene lookup returns CDR1 ENHRY and CDR2 SYGVKD. CDR3 residues: CAISTGTRGLQGDGYTF. The DNA for the CDR3 is TGTGCCATCAGCACCGGGACACGAGGCCTGCAAGGAGATGGCTACACCTTC.

This clone appeared a few times. The gene calls are TRBV25-1 and TRBJ1-1; D possibly corresponds to TRBD1 (6 bases). With 5 bases removed from V and 2 bases from J, the gap between germline ends came to 15 bases. This CDR3 contains 15 residues. From germline, CDR1 is MGHDK and CDR2 SYGVNS. The CDR3 here is CASSPRTVINTEAFF. The CDR3 DNA sequence: TGTGCCAGCAGTCCACGGACAGTAATAAACACTGAAGCTTTCTTT.

This rearrangement joins TRBV3-1 (or the pseudogene TRBV3-2) to TRBJ1-1; D is uncertain. The CDR3 is 12 amino acids. Trimming took off 4 bases at V and 5 bases at J, with 8 bases between the two ends. Germline lookup yields CDR1 LGHDT and CDR2 YNNKEL (reference sequence). The CDR3 DNA follows: TGTGCCAGCAGCCGGCAGAGGACTGAAGCTTTCTTT. This encodes CASSRQRTEAFF.

V and J are TRBV2 and TRBJ2-3; maybe TRBD1 (6 bases). The CDR3 has 15 residues. Trimming stripped 3 bases from V and 1 base from J, with 11 bases between. The germline V gene has CDR1 SNHLY and CDR2 FYNNEI. CDR3 residues: CASSERQGRTDTQYF. CDR3 nucleotide sequence: TGTGCCAGCAGTGAGCGTCAGGGGCGCACAGATACGCAGTATTTT.

V usage is TRBV6-5 and J usage is TRBJ1-1; D gene unclear. This CDR3 has 12 residues. Germline lookup yields CDR1 MNHEY and CDR2 SVGAGI. V was clipped by 7 bases and J by 11 bases, with 17 bases between them. As DNA, the CDR3 is TGTGCCAGCACCTCGACTTCCATGGATGCTTTCTTT. Translating it yields CASTSTSMDAFF.